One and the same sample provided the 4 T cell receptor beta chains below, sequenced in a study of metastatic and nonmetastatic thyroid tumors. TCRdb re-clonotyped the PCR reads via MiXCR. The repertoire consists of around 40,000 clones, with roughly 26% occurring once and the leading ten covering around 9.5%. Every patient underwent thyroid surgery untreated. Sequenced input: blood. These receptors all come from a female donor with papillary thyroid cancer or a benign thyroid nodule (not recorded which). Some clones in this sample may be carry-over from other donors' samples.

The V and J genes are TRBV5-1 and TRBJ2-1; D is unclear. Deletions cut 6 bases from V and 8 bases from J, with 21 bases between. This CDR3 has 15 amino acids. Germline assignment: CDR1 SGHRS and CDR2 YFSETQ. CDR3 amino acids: CASTASSWMIDEQFF. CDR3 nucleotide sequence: TGCGCCAGCACAGCCTCGTCATGGATGATCGATGAGCAGTTCTTC. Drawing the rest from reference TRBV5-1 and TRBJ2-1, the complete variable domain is KAGVTQTPRYLIKTRGQQVTLSCSPISGHRSVSWYQQTPGQGLQFLFEYFSETQRNKGNFPGRFSGRQFSNSRSEMNVSTLELGDSALYLCASTASSWMIDEQFFGPGTRLTVL.

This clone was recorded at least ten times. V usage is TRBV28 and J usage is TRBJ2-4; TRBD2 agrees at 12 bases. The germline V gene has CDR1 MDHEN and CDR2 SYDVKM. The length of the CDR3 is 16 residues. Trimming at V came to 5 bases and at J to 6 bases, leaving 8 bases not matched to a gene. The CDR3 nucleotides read TGTGCCAGCAGTACAAGACTAGCGGGAGTGGTAAACATTCAGTACTTC. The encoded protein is CASSTRLAGVVNIQYF.

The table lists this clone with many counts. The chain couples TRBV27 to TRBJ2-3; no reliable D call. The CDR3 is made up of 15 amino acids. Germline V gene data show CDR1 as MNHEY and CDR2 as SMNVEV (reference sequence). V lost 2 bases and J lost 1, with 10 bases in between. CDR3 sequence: CASSLVGTGTDTQYF. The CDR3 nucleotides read TGTGCCAGCAGTTTAGTGGGCACGGGCACAGATACGCAGTATTTT.

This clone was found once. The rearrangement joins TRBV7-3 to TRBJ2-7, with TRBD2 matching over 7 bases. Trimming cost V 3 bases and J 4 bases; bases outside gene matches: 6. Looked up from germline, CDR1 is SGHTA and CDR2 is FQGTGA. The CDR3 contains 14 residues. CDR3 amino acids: CASSLSAGFYEQYF. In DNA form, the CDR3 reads TGTGCCAGCAGCTTGTCAGCGGGATTTTACGAGCAGTACTTC.